These 12 T cell receptor beta chains share one sample of origin, sequenced in a study of blood T cells in healthy people across ages. For the second PCR, which ran for about 6 to 11 cycles, a sample-barcoded 5' primer and a J-beta primer mix were used. From the 5' RACE reads, TCRdb called clonotypes with MiXCR, one entry per CDR3 protein. Among about 630,000 distinct CDR3 sequences listed, around 21% were seen once. The sample was blood. All receptors derive from a man aged 65 to 85 in good health.

The J gene is TRBJ2-5, the V gene TRBV12-3 or TRBV12-4; 9 nucleotides agree with TRBD1. The CDR3 sequence is 15 residues long. V shed 2 bases, J shed 3 bases, and the junction held 4 bases outside the gene matches. In DNA form, the CDR3 reads TGTGCCAGCAGTTTAATAGGGACAGGGAAAGAGACCCAGTACTTC. Its protein product is CASSLIGTGKETQYF.

Of note for this clonotype: Its ends do not fully match the called genes, so a read error is possible. This rearrangement joins TRBV18 to TRBJ2-5; D perhaps matches TRBD2 (6 bases). Germline lookup yields CDR1 KGHSH and CDR2 LQKENI. The CDR3 has 15 residues. The CDR3 protein is CAGSPGDGYQETQYF. The CDR3 region has the DNA TGTGCCGGCTCACCGGGGGACGGGTACCAAGAGACCCAGTACTTC.

The V and J genes are TRBV4-3 and TRBJ1-6; TRBD1 is a possible D gene (6 bases). CDR3 size: 15 residues. The V gene lost 3 bases and the J gene lost 7 bases, with 13 bases spanning the gap. Looked up from germline, CDR1 is LGHNA and CDR2 is YSLEER. The CDR3 spells CASSHAEGGNSPLHF. DNA for the CDR3: TGCGCCAGCAGCCACGCTGAGGGGGGGAATTCACCCCTCCACTTT.

The chain recombines TRBV10-3 with TRBJ2-3, with 9 bases lining up with TRBD2. The CDR3 consists of 17 residues. Looked up from germline, CDR1 is ENHRY and CDR2 is SYGVKD. V lost 0 bases and J lost 2; bases outside the gene matches: 6. CDR3 nucleotides: TGTGCCATCAGTGAGTCGAGTGCTAGCGGGAACACAGATACGCAGTATTTT. Amino acid sequence: CAISESSASGNTDTQYF.

This chain connects TRBV10-3 to TRBJ2-5; TRBD2 matches at 12 bases. The J call is doubtful: the DNA matches TRBJ2-1 better. Germline CDR1 reads ENHRY; CDR2 reads SYGVKD. CDR3 length: 15 amino acids. The CDR3 region has the DNA TGTGCCATCAGTACTCTAGCGGGAGGGCTAAATGAGCAGTTCTTC. This sequence encodes CAISTLAGGLNEQFF.

This clonotype came up a few times. The V gene is TRBV10-3, the J gene TRBJ2-7; 11 bases fit TRBD2. The ends lost 0 bases at V and 3 bases at J; junction bases unmatched: 4. Germline lookup yields CDR1 ENHRY and CDR2 SYGVKD. The CDR3 is made up of 16 amino acids. The CDR3 sequence is CAISESEGLAGYEQYF. The CDR3 coding sequence is TGTGCCATCAGTGAGTCGGAAGGACTAGCGGGCTACGAGCAGTACTTC.

V gene TRBV6-2 or TRBV6-3 combines with J gene TRBJ2-1; 14 bases agree with TRBD2. CDR3 length: 16 residues. The V segment lost 4 bases and the J segment 8 bases; nucleotides outside the gene matches: 7. Looked up from germline, CDR1 is MNHEY and CDR2 is SVGEGT. CDR3 DNA: TGTGCCAGCAGTTCCGGGACTAGCGGGAGCGGCGATGAGCAGTTCTTC. It is translated as CASSSGTSGSGDEQFF.

This clonotype was seen a handful of times. This sequence joins TRBV4-2 and TRBJ1-4; D perhaps matches TRBD1 (6 bases). CDR1 and CDR2 from the germline V gene are LGHNA and YNFKEQ. V was pared by 0 bases and J by 8 bases, with 16 bases between. The CDR3 length is 16 residues. This CDR3 is CASSQESWGAREKLFF. The CDR3 nucleotides are TGTGCCAGCAGCCAAGAGAGTTGGGGGGCGCGGGAAAAACTGTTTTTT.

This clonotype was observed a few times. The chain combines TRBV15 with TRBJ1-4, with 8 nucleotides matching TRBD1. Trimming cost V 3 bases and J 2 bases; bases outside gene matches: 8. CDR3 length: 17 residues. The germline V gene encodes CDR1 LNHNV and CDR2 YYDKDF (reference sequence). CDR3 sequence (DNA): TGTGCCACCAGCAGGCCAGGGGGCTCACGGACTAATGAAAAACTGTTTTTT. Its protein is CATSRPGGSRTNEKLFF. Together with reference TRBV15 and TRBJ1-4, the CDR3 gives the full variable domain: DAMVIQNPRYQVTQFGKPVTLSCSQTLNHNVMYWYQQKSSQAPKLLFHYYDKDFNNEADTPDNFQSRRPNTSFCFLDIRSPGLGDTAMYLCATSRPGGSRTNEKLFFGSGTQLSVL.

The chain combines TRBV28 with TRBJ2-5; D is perhaps TRBD1 (5 bases). Germline lookup yields CDR1 MDHEN and CDR2 SYDVKM. CDR3 size: 13 residues. V lost 6 bases to trimming and J lost 5 bases, with 13 bases between them. CDR3 loop: CASSLQVRETQYF. CDR3 nucleotides: TGTGCCAGCAGCCTACAGGTGCGCGAGACCCAGTACTTC.

This sequence joins TRBV9 and TRBJ2-5; a possible D gene is TRBD1 (6 bases). Germline V gene lookup returns CDR1 SGDLS and CDR2 YYNGEE. V was trimmed by 0 bases and J by 5 bases, leaving 14 bases between them. The CDR3 extends over 15 amino acids. The CDR3 loop is CASSVAGQPEETQYF. The CDR3 nucleotides are TGTGCCAGCAGCGTAGCGGGACAACCAGAGGAGACCCAGTACTTC.

The V gene is TRBV7-9, the J gene TRBJ2-1; unclear D gene. CDR3 length: 11 amino acids. V shed 5 bases and J shed 7 bases, with 6 bases lying between them. The germline V gene encodes CDR1 SEHNR and CDR2 FQNEAQ (reference sequence). CDR3 in DNA: TGTGCCAGCAGCGCAACAAATGAGCAGTTCTTC. It yields the protein CASSATNEQFF.